This entry lists 23 T cell receptor beta chains sequenced from one sample in a study of blood T cell repertoires in COVID-19. Produced via immunoSEQ multiplex PCR; TCRdb's table is partial and in-frame only. Of roughly 250,000 clones listed, 90% to 95% are singletons. Specimen: PBMCs or T cells enriched from blood (not recorded which). Receptor source: a woman aged 18-29 years who had recovered from COVID-19.

The chain has TRBV4-1 and TRBJ2-7; TRBD1 aligns across 10 bases. Germline V gene lookup returns CDR1 MGHRA and CDR2 YSYEKL. The CDR3 contains 16 residues. The V and J ends lost 0 bases and 3 bases, in that order; junction bases with no gene match: 5. Here the CDR3 reads CASSQEPRTGGYEQYF. The CDR3 DNA reads as TGCGCCAGCAGCCAAGAACCAAGGACAGGGGGCTACGAGCAGTACTTC.

In this sample, this clone turned up many times. The V gene is TRBV28, the J gene TRBJ2-7, with a tentative D call TRBD2 (6 bases). V lost 8 bases and J 3 bases, leaving 17 bases between the germline ends. CDR1 MDHEN and CDR2 SYDVKM come from the germline V gene. This CDR3 comprises 14 residues. CDR3 protein: CASQFSGGNYEQYF. In DNA form, the CDR3 reads TGTGCCAGCCAATTTAGCGGAGGAAACTACGAGCAGTACTTC.

V gene TRBV5-1 combines with J gene TRBJ2-3; possible D gene TRBD2, 5 bases. V lost 0 bases and J lost 1, with 12 bases in between. The length of the CDR3 is 16 residues. The germline CDR1 and CDR2 sequences are SGHRS and YFSETQ. CDR3 amino acids: CASSLAGGPGTDTQYF. For the CDR3, the DNA is TGCGCCAGCAGCTTGGCCGGCGGGCCGGGCACAGATACGCAGTATTTT.

This clone was counted between two and nine times. The CDR3 spells CASSKASRQPQHF. The CDR3 region has the DNA TGTGCCAGCAGCAAAGCAAGCAGGCAGCCCCAGCATTTT. This chain links TRBV21-1 with TRBJ1-5; the DNA was not compared with TRBD1, the D call given in the table. TRBV21-1 is given as a pseudogene. The CDR3 has 13 residues.

This clone was recorded a few times. CDR3: CASSLTYSRSGELFF. CDR3 sequence (DNA): TGTGCCAGCAGCTTAACCTACAGCAGGTCCGGGGAGCTGTTTTTT. The V and J genes are TRBV7-9 and TRBJ2-2; D gene ambiguous. The CDR3 extends over 15 amino acids. Germline values: CDR1 SEHNR, CDR2 FQNEAQ (reference sequence). V was pared by 2 bases and J by 6 bases, with 13 bases between.

This chain joins TRBV7-6 and TRBJ2-7; TRBD1 matches 8 bases. Germline assignment: CDR1 SGHVS and CDR2 FNYEAQ. The CDR3 runs 15 residues. V shed 1 base and J 5 bases; nucleotides not matched to a gene: 7. The CDR3 sequence is CASSLVAQGADEQYF. The CDR3 DNA reads TGTGCCAGCAGCTTAGTCGCGCAGGGGGCGGACGAGCAGTACTTC.

The chain has TRBV2 and TRBJ1-4, with 8 nucleotides matching TRBD1. The junction had 10 bases not matched to a gene; V was cut back by 11 bases and J by 8 bases. Germline lookup yields CDR1 SNHLY and CDR2 FYNNEI. This CDR3 spans 13 amino acids. CDR3 residues: CAGGDRLSEKLFF. The CDR3 DNA is TGTGCCGGGGGGGACAGGTTGAGCGAAAAACTGTTTTTT. Based on the CDR3 plus reference TRBV2 and TRBJ1-4, the full variable domain is EPEVTQTPSHQVTQMGQEVILRCVPISNHLYFYWYRQILGQKVEFLVSFYNNEISEKSEIFDDQFSVERPDGSNFTLKIRSTKLEDSAMYFCAGGDRLSEKLFFGSGTQLSVL.

This sequence joins TRBV7-8 and TRBJ1-1; D not certain. The CDR3 sequence is 13 residues long. Germline CDR1 SGHVS, CDR2 FQNEAQ. Trimming took 1 base from V and 1 from J, leaving 4 bases between them. In DNA, the CDR3 is TGTGCCAGCAGCTTAGGGGCGAACACTGAAGCTTTCTTT. Residues: CASSLGANTEAFF.

The V and J genes are TRBV6-5 and TRBJ2-5; the match to TRBD2 covers 10 bases. CDR1 and CDR2 (germline): MNHEY, SVGAGI. This CDR3 is 15 amino acids long. J lost 3 bases, V lost 5 bases, and 6 bases had no gene match. CDR3 sequence: CASSRAGGPEETQYF. The CDR3, as DNA: TGTGCCAGCAGTCGAGCGGGAGGGCCAGAAGAGACCCAGTACTTC.

This rearrangement joins TRBV7-6 to TRBJ2-6; no reliable D call. The CDR3 is 15 amino acids. Germline V gene lookup returns CDR1 SGHVS and CDR2 FNYEAQ. Trimming left V 1 base short and J 9 bases short, with 13 bases between. The CDR3 is CASSLGPSPNNVLTF. CDR3 nucleotides: TGTGCCAGCAGCTTAGGGCCTTCTCCCAACAACGTCCTGACTTTC. The variable domain in full, with the rest retrieved from reference TRBV7-6 and TRBJ2-6, is GAGVSQSPRYKVTKRGQDVALRCDPISGHVSLYWYRQALGQGPEFLTYFNYEAQQDKSGLPNDRFSAERPEGSISTLTIQRTEQRDSAMYRCASSLGPSPNNVLTFGAGSRLTVL.

V usage is TRBV9 and J usage is TRBJ1-4; 7 nucleotides agree with TRBD1. Germline-derived CDR1 and CDR2 are SGDLS and YYNGEE. This CDR3 is 15 amino acids long. J was trimmed by 0 bases and V by 6 bases; bases with no gene match: 5. CDR3 DNA sequence: TGTGCCAGCACCGGACAGGTTCCAACTAATGAAAAACTGTTTTTT. Protein sequence: CASTGQVPTNEKLFF.

The V call is TRBV7-9, the J call TRBJ1-5; TRBD1 aligns across 8 bases. Germline lookup yields CDR1 SEHNR and CDR2 FQNEAQ (reference sequence). This CDR3 has 14 residues. V lost 5 bases to trimming and J lost 4 bases; unmatched junction nucleotides: 4. The CDR3 here is CASSQDRVNQPQHF. CDR3 DNA sequence: TGTGCCAGCAGCCAGGACAGGGTTAATCAGCCCCAGCATTTT.

V gene TRBV4-1 combines with J gene TRBJ1-3; D perhaps matches TRBD1 (5 bases). In germline, CDR1 is MGHRA, CDR2 YSYEKL. CDR3 length: 16 residues. Trimming took 3 bases from V and 4 from J, leaving 16 bases between them. The CDR3 nucleotides read TGCGCCAGCAGCCAGCCGCTCAGGGAATCAGGAAACACCATATATTTT. Translation gives CASSQPLRESGNTIYF.

The J gene is TRBJ1-1, the V gene TRBV27; D may be TRBD1 (6 bases). The ends were cut back, 4 bases at V and 5 bases at J, with 20 bases in the middle. The V gene's germline CDR1 is MNHEY and CDR2 SMNVEV (reference sequence). This CDR3 spans 16 amino acids. This chain's CDR3 is CASSSGGAGGETEAFF. For the CDR3, the DNA is TGTGCCAGCAGTTCCGGGGGGGCCGGTGGGGAGACTGAAGCTTTCTTT.

The chain has TRBV9 and TRBJ2-1; the match to TRBD2 covers 8 bases. Losses at the gene ends were 4 bases for V and 0 bases for J; bases not matched to a gene: 3. The germline V gene encodes CDR1 SGDLS and CDR2 YYNGEE. The CDR3 is 15 residues long. CDR3: CASSNSGNSYNEQFF. The CDR3 coding sequence is TGTGCCAGCAGCAATAGCGGGAACTCCTACAATGAGCAGTTCTTC.

V gene TRBV3-1 (or the pseudogene TRBV3-2) combines with J gene TRBJ1-1; D unresolved. V shed 5 bases and J shed 4 bases, with 17 bases lying between them. This CDR3 is built from 15 residues. CDR1 is LGHDT, CDR2 YNNKEL, per germline (reference sequence). CDR3 residues: CASSSSWRTSTEAFF. In DNA form, the CDR3 reads TGTGCCAGCAGCTCCTCCTGGAGGACCAGCACTGAAGCTTTCTTT.

The chain uses TRBV7-2 and TRBJ1-5, with D possibly matching TRBD1 (6 bases). CDR1 and CDR2 from the germline V gene are SGHTA and FQGNSA. The V end was cut by 2 bases, the J end by 6 bases, with 17 bases between. The CDR3 covers 16 residues. The CDR3 protein is CASSLRFPRGTQPQHF. Here the CDR3 DNA reads TGTGCCAGCAGCTTACGATTCCCCAGGGGTACTCAGCCCCAGCATTTT.

V usage is TRBV5-1 and J usage is TRBJ2-5, with D possibly matching TRBD2 (6 bases). The CDR3 contains 15 residues. CDR1 and CDR2 (germline): SGHRS, YFSETQ. V lost 4 bases and J 9 bases, leaving 22 bases between the germline ends. CDR3 sequence reads: CASSRTLGGPFAQYF. The CDR3 nucleotides read TGCGCCAGCAGCCGAACCCTAGGAGGGCCTTTTGCCCAGTACTTC. Complete variable domain (other parts from reference TRBV5-1 and TRBJ2-5): KAGVTQTPRYLIKTRGQQVTLSCSPISGHRSVSWYQQTPGQGLQFLFEYFSETQRNKGNFPGRFSGRQFSNSRSEMNVSTLELGDSALYLCASSRTLGGPFAQYFGPGTRLLVL.

This sequence joins TRBV7-9 and TRBJ1-2; weak D call: TRBD1 (5 bases). The V gene's germline CDR1 is SEHNR and CDR2 FQNEAQ (reference sequence). The CDR3 length is 13 residues. V was cut by 2 bases and J by 3 bases, with 7 bases left in between. Here the CDR3 reads CASSLTGYYGYTF. CDR3 in DNA: TGTGCCAGCAGCTTAACAGGATACTATGGCTACACCTTC.

V usage is TRBV9 and J usage is TRBJ1-6; D gene uncertain. The germline V gene encodes CDR1 SGDLS and CDR2 YYNGEE. The CDR3 runs to 14 residues. The V end was cut by 6 bases, the J end by 10 bases, with 17 bases between. The CDR3 DNA follows: TGTGCCAGCAATACTGGCTTCGTGGGCTCACCCCTCCACTTT. This codes for CASNTGFVGSPLHF.

The V call is TRBV4-2, the J call TRBJ2-3; D uncertain. V lost 1 base and J 3 bases, leaving 11 bases between the germline ends. This CDR3 is built from 15 residues. Germline CDR1 LGHNA, CDR2 YNFKEQ. CDR3 DNA sequence: TGTGCCAGCAGCCAAGCCCTAGATGGAACAGATACGCAGTATTTT. This sequence encodes CASSQALDGTDTQYF.

In this sample, this clone turned up once. J is TRBJ2-5 and V is TRBV24-1; 12 positions agree with TRBD1. CDR1 KGHDR and CDR2 SFDVKD come from the germline V gene. J lost 5 bases, V lost 3 bases, and 6 bases had no gene match. The CDR3 is made up of 16 amino acids. The CDR3 nucleotides read TGTGCCACCAGTGATGCCCGGGACAGGGGGCTGGAGACCCAGTACTTC. This codes for CATSDARDRGLETQYF.

In nucleotides, the CDR3 is TGTGCCAGCAGCTCCCCAGGGGCAACCTTCGGTGGAAACACCATATATTTT. This translates into CASSSPGATFGGNTIYF. This chain connects TRBV13 to TRBJ1-3; the D gene is possibly TRBD1 (6 bases). The CDR3 sequence is 17 residues long. V lost 4 bases to trimming and J lost 3 bases, with 19 bases between them. Germline values: CDR1 PRHDT, CDR2 FYEKMQ (reference sequence).